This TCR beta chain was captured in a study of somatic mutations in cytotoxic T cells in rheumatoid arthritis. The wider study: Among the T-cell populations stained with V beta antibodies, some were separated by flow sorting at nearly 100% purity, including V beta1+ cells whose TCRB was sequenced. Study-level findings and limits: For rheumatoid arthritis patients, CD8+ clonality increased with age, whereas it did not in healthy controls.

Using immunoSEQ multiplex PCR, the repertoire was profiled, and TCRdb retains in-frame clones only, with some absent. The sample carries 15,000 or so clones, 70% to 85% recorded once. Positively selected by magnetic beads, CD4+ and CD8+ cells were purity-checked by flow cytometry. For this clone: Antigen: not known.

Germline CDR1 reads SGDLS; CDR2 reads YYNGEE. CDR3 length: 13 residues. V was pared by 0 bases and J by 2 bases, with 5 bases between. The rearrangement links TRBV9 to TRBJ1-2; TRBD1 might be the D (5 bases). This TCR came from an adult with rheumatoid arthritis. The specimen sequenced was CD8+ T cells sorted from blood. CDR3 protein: CASSVGGNYGYTF. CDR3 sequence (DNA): TGTGCCAGCAGCGTAGGGGGCAACTATGGCTACACCTTC.